This TCR beta chain was captured by sequencing in a study of control samples from healthy donors and cancer patients. Method: immunoSEQ multiplex PCR; TCRdb's copy keeps in-frame clones and lacks some. The data hold 90,000 to 150,000 clones, with more than 70% observed a single time. This CDR3 comprises 19 residues. Trimming removed 6 bases at V and 0 bases at J, with 21 bases between. The V gene's germline CDR1 is SNHLY and CDR2 FYNNEI. Input material: blood. The clonotype originates from a man aged 40-50 years in good health. This chain joins TRBV2 and TRBJ2-6; tentative D call: TRBD1 (6 bases). This chain's CDR3 is CASSLHPGHSSSGANVLTF. In DNA form, the CDR3 reads TGTGCCAGCAGCCTGCACCCGGGACATTCGAGCTCTGGGGCCAACGTCCTGACTTTC.